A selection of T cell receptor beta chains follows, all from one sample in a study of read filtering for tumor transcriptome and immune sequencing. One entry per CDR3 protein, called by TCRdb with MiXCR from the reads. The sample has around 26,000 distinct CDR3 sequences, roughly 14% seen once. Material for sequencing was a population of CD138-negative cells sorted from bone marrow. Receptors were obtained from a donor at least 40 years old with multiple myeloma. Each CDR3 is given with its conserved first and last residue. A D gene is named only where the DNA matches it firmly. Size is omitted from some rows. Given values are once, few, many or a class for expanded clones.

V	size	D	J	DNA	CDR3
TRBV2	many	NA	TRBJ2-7	TGTGCCAGCAGGGGGGGATACTACGAGCAGTACTTC	CASRGGYYEQYF
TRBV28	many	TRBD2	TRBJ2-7	TGTGCCAGCAGTGGGTCCGGGACTAGCGGACCCTACGAGCAGTACTTC	CASSGSGTSGPYEQYF
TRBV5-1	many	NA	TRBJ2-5	TGCGCCAGCAGCTTGGACGGAGGCGGGGAGACCCAGTACTTC	CASSLDGGGETQYF
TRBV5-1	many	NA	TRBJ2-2	TGCGCCAGCAGCTTGGAACAGAGTTACACCGGGGAGCTGTTTTTT	CASSLEQSYTGELFF
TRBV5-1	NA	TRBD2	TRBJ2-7	TGCGCCAGCAGCTTAGAACTAGCGGGATCGAACCCCACCTACGAGCAGTACTTC	CASSLELAGSNPTYEQYF
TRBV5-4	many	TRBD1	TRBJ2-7	TGTGCCAGCAGCAGGACAGGGAATTCCTACGAGCAGTACTTC	CASSRTGNSYEQYF
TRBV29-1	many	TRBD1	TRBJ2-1	TGCAGCGCCGAGGGACAGGGGGCGAGGAATGAGCAGTTCTTC	CSAEGQGARNEQFF
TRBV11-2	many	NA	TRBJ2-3	TGTGCCAGCAGCTTAGACTACCAGATTACCCCGCAGCAAAAAACCAAAGGGAACACAGATACGCAGTATTTT	CASSLDYQITPQQKTKGNTDTQYF
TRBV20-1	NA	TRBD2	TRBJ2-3	TGCAGTGCTAGAGATTATGGCGGGAGTGTGGGAGATACGCAGTATTTT	CSARDYGGSVGDTQYF
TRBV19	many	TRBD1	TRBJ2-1	TGTGCCAGTAGTAGGGACAGGACGAAAGAGCAGTTCTTC	CASSRDRTKEQFF
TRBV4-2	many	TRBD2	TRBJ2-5	TGTGCCAGCAGCCCGAGGGGGCTAGCGGGAGTTCCGGAGACCCAGTACTTC	CASSPRGLAGVPETQYF
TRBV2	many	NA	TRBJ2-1	TGTGCCAGCCGTTCCTCCCATAGCGACAATGAGCAGTTCTTC	CASRSSHSDNEQFF
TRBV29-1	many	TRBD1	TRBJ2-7	TGCAGCGTTGAGGACAGGGCCGAGCAGTACTTC	CSVEDRAEQYF
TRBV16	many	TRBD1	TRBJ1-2	TGTGCCAGCAGCCAATCCCCGGACAGGGAGGACTATGGCTACACCTTC	CASSQSPDREDYGYTF
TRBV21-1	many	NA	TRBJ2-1	TGTGCCAGCAGCATGGGGGCAGGGGACAATGAGCAGTTCTTC	CASSMGAGDNEQFF
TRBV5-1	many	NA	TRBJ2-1	TGTGCCAGCATTAAGCGGTACCTCTCCTACAATGAGCAGTTCTTC	CASIKRYLSYNEQFF
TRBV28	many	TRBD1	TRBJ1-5	TGTGCCAACAGCAGGGGGACCTGGGGTAATCAGCCCCAGCATTTT	CANSRGTWGNQPQHF
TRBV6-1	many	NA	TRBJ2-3	TGTGCCTCGGGGCTCGCTCCTAGCACAGATACGCAGTATTTT	CASGLAPSTDTQYF
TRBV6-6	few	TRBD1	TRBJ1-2	TGTGCCAGCAGTTACTCGGGACAGGGGGCTAATGGCTACACCTTC	CASSYSGQGANGYTF
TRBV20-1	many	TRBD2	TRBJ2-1	TGCAGTGCTCCAAATAGCGGGAGGGCCTACAATGAGCAGTTCTTC	CSAPNSGRAYNEQFF
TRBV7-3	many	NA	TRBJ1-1	TGTGCCAGCAGCTTAGGGCAGCTCACTGAAGCTTTCTTT	CASSLGQLTEAFF
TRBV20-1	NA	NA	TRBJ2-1	TGCAGTGCTAGAGATCAGATTGGGCAGTCCTTC	CSARDQIGQSF
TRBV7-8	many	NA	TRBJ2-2	TGTGCCAGCCTTCGGAAGAACACCGGGGAGCTGTTTTTT	CASLRKNTGELFF
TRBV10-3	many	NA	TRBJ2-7	TGTGCCATCAGTGAGTCGAGGGACGGGAGTAGGTACGAGCAGTACTTC	CAISESRDGSRYEQYF
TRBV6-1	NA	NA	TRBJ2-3	TGTGCCAGCAAAAGGCTAGCCCTCACAGATACGCAGTATTTT	CASKRLALTDTQYF
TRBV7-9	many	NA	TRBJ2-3	TGTGCCAGCAGCCTTATGGACACCAGCACAGATACGCAGTATTTT	CASSLMDTSTDTQYF
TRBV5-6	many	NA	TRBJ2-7	TGTGCCAGCAGCAGGGGGACGCTCCGAACCTACGAGCAGTACTTC	CASSRGTLRTYEQYF
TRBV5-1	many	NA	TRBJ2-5	TGCGCCAGCAGCGCCGGGACCATAGAGACCCAGTACTTC	CASSAGTIETQYF
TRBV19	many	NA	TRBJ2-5	TGTGCCAGTAGTTCCCTAAGACAGCAAGAGACCCAGTACTTC	CASSSLRQQETQYF
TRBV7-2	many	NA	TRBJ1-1	TGTGCCAGCAGCCCCGACAGAAATTCTATGAACACTGAAGCTTTCTTT	CASSPDRNSMNTEAFF
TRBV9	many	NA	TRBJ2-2	TGTGCCAGCAGCCATGGATACGCGAACACCGGGGAGCTGTTTTTT	CASSHGYANTGELFF
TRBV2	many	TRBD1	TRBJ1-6	TGTGCCAGCAGTGAGAAGACAGGGAAAGATTCACCCCTCCACTTT	CASSEKTGKDSPLHF
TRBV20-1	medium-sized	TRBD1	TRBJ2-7	TGCAGTGCTAGGTCCGGGACAGGGTTGGAGCAGTACTTC	CSARSGTGLEQYF
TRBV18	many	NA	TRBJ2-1	TGTGCCAGCTCACCACCTATGGTCGCCTACAATGAGCAGTTCTTC	CASSPPMVAYNEQFF
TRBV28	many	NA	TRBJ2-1	TGTGCCAGCAGTTACCAGGGAACCCATGAGCAGTTCTTC	CASSYQGTHEQFF
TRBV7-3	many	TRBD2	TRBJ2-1	TGTGCCAGCAGCCCCCAAAGCGGGAGGGTTAACTACAATGAGCAGTTCTTC	CASSPQSGRVNYNEQFF
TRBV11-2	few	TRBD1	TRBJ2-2	TGTGTCAGCAGCCTACAGGGGGCGGACACCGGGGAGCTGTTTTTT	CVSSLQGADTGELFF
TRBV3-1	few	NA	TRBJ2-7	TGTGCCAGCAACCCCTCTGACGCCGGCTACGAGCAGTACTTC	CASNPSDAGYEQYF
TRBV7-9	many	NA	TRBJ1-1	TGTGCCAGCAGCCCGAACAGCGGTGTAGTGGGGGCTCGGACTGAAGCTTTCTTT	CASSPNSGVVGARTEAFF
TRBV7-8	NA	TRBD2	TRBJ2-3	TGTGCCAGCAGCTTAGTTAGCGGGAGGGCCGATACGCAGTATTTT	CASSLVSGRADTQYF
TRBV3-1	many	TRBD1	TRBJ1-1	TGTGCCAGCAGCCAAGCGGGACAGGGGCGGGATGAAGCTTTCTTT	CASSQAGQGRDEAFF
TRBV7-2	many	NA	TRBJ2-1	TGTGCCAGCAGCTTAACTTACAACTCCTACAATGAGCAGTTCTTC	CASSLTYNSYNEQFF
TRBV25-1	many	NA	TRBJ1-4	TGTGCCAGCACTCCGGGGTTTAATGAAAAACTGTTTTTT	CASTPGFNEKLFF
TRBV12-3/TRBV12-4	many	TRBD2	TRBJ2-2	TGTGCCAGCAGTTCCCCCCAACTAGCGGGAGTTCCCGGGGAGCTGTTTTTT	CASSSPQLAGVPGELFF